Reported below is one T cell receptor beta chain. Its specificity is not known. This specimen belongs to a study of CD8 T cells in Susac syndrome. This CDR3 is built from 13 residues. V lost 3 bases to trimming and J lost 4 bases, with 10 bases between them. The study, taken as a whole, reports: The authors acknowledged that the study's TCR sequencing and HLA analysis involved relatively few individuals.

With random hexamers, roughly 0.45 to 1 ug RNA was reverse transcribed. Across 54 Vbeta and 13 Jbeta, TCR beta CDR3 was amplified with immunoSEQ multiplex PCR. From the immunoSEQ multiplex PCR reads, TCRdb called clonotypes with MiXCR, one entry per CDR3 protein. This sample carries nearly 200,000 distinct CDR3 sequences, 90% to 95% of them seen once, and the ten largest clones take about 0.087%. TCR beta was sequenced from blood CD8+ and CD4+ T cells. The J gene is TRBJ2-7, the V gene TRBV12-3 or TRBV12-4; D is possibly TRBD1 (5 bases). The sequenced sample consisted of CD4+ T cells from PBMCs. This sequence originates from a human donor with multiple sclerosis. The CDR3 sequence: CASSLTAEYEQYF. The CDR3 DNA reads as TGTGCCAGCAGTTTGACAGCCGAGTACGAGCAGTACTTC.